Here is one T cell receptor beta chain with its context. The antigen is not known. The V end lost 1 base, the J end lost 0 bases, and 7 bases lay between the germline ends. CDR3 length: 15 amino acids. Germline V CDR1 and CDR2: SGHDN, FVKESK. Isolated RNA was reverse transcribed into cDNA used as the sequencing template. The protocol was immunoSEQ multiplex PCR, while the TCRdb copy is restricted to in-frame clones and leaves out a portion. The table records roughly 19,000 clones, around 66% of them present only once. The data originate from a study of CD8+ T cells in alopecia areata. Background on the study: Twice a day, 5 to 10 mg of oral tofacitinib was administered to treated patients. Dosing spanned 6 to 18 months on tofacitinib, then 6 months off drug. Study-level findings and limits: Unlike in mice, where it was clearer, TCR sharing across patients was less clear, possibly HLA-related.

In alopecia areata patients, both lesional scalp punch biopsies and peripheral blood were collected. The V and J genes are TRBV14 and TRBJ2-4; D call uncertain. The input for sequencing was skin, taken at week 0. This sequence originates from a human donor with alopecia areata. CDR3 coding DNA: TGTGCCAGCAGCCAAGGCCGGCTAGCCAAAAACATTCAGTACTTC. It codes for CASSQGRLAKNIQYF. The full variable domain, completed using reference TRBV14 and TRBJ2-4, is EAGVTQFPSHSVIEKGQTVTLRCDPISGHDNLYWYRRVMGKEIKFLLHFVKESKQDESGMPNNRFLAERTGGTYSTLKVQPAELEDSGVYFCASSQGRLAKNIQYFGAGTRLSVL.